A single sample is the source of the 27 T cell receptor beta chains below, sequenced in a study of monozygotic twins with inflammatory bowel disease. From the 5' RACE reads, TCRdb lists one entry per CDR3 protein and no DNA. In total, the table holds approximately 330,000 distinct CDR3 sequences. The sample was blood. The source of these receptors is a human donor with ulcerative colitis or Crohn's disease, or a healthy co-twin of an affected twin (not recorded which).

V gene TRBV18 combines with J gene TRBJ2-7. Germline lookup yields CDR1 KGHSH and CDR2 LQKENI. The CDR3 loop spans 14 amino acids. The CDR3 loop reads CASSPATPTYEQYF. Filled out from reference TRBV18 and TRBJ2-7, the complete variable domain reads NAGVMQNPRHLVRRRGQEARLRCSPMKGHSHVYWYRQLPEEGLKFMVYLQKENIIDESGMPKERFSAEFPKEGPSILRIQQVVRGDSAAYFCASSPATPTYEQYFGPGTRLTVT.

This chain links TRBV5-1 with TRBJ2-7; TCRdb names TRBD2, which stays unverified in the absence of DNA. This CDR3 spans 15 amino acids. The germline V gene has CDR1 SGHRS and CDR2 YFSETQ. The CDR3: CASSPGLAGDDEQYF. Together with reference TRBV5-1 and TRBJ2-7, the CDR3 gives the full variable domain: KAGVTQTPRYLIKTRGQQVTLSCSPISGHRSVSWYQQTPGQGLQFLFEYFSETQRNKGNFPGRFSGRQFSNSRSEMNVSTLELGDSALYLCASSPGLAGDDEQYFGPGTRLTVT.

J is TRBJ2-7 and V is TRBV6-2 or TRBV6-3; TCRdb names TRBD2, which stays unverified in the absence of DNA. Per germline, CDR1 MNHEY and CDR2 SVGEGT. The CDR3 is 14 amino acids. The CDR3 sequence: CASSYGPSVNEQYF.

The J gene is TRBJ2-1, the V gene TRBV5-1. Germline V CDR1 and CDR2: SGHRS, YFSETQ. CDR3 size: 11 residues. The CDR3 reads CASSSSLEQFF.

V gene TRBV10-1 combines with J gene TRBJ2-5; TCRdb's assignment of TRBD2 cannot be checked, as there is no DNA. Germline V CDR1 and CDR2: WNHNN, SYGVQD (reference sequence). The CDR3 length is 14 residues. CDR3 region: CASSETSTAETQYF.

J is TRBJ2-2 and V is TRBV7-3. The CDR3 has 15 amino acids. The V gene's germline CDR1 is SGHTA and CDR2 FQGTGA. The CDR3: CASSSVLSNTGELFF.

The chain employs TRBV11-2 and TRBJ2-3; TCRdb names TRBD2, which stays unverified in the absence of DNA. The CDR3 is made up of 15 amino acids. The germline V gene encodes CDR1 SGHAT and CDR2 FQNNGV. This CDR3 is CASSSWTSSTDTQYF.

This chain connects TRBV6-6 to TRBJ2-1; TCRdb outputs TRBD2, but without DNA this stays unchecked. Germline values: CDR1 MNHNY, CDR2 SVGAGI (reference sequence). This CDR3 contains 14 residues. This CDR3 is CASSYSSVGGEQFF.

The chain recombines TRBV12-3 or TRBV12-4 with TRBJ2-3; TCRdb's D call, TRBD2, is unchecked because there is no DNA. The CDR3 spans 15 residues. CDR3 amino acids: CASSDRAQERDTQYF.

This sequence joins TRBV7-2 and TRBJ2-1. The CDR3 is 13 residues long. CDR1 and CDR2 from the germline V gene are SGHTA and FQGNSA. This CDR3 reads CASSLVRSGEQFF.

The rearrangement links TRBV30 to TRBJ1-5; the TRBD1 assignment by TCRdb is unverifiable without DNA. The CDR3 totals 14 residues. The V gene's germline CDR1 is GTSNPN and CDR2 SVGIG (reference sequence). The CDR3 is CAWSDGDPNQPQHF. The entire variable domain, with the rest obtained from reference TRBV30 and TRBJ1-5, is as follows: SQTIHQWPATLVQPVGSPLSLECTVEGTSNPNLYWYRQAAGRGLQLLFYSVGIGQISSEVPQNLSASRPQDRQFILSSKKLLLSDSGFYLCAWSDGDPNQPQHFGDGTRLSIL.

This sequence joins TRBV11-2 and TRBJ1-1. Germline CDR1 is SGHAT and CDR2 is FQNNGV. This CDR3 has 13 amino acids. Here the CDR3 reads CASSFVAGTEAFF.

V usage is TRBV9 and J usage is TRBJ2-5; with no DNA, the TCRdb D assignment of TRBD1 cannot be verified. This CDR3 comprises 15 residues. Germline V lookup: CDR1 SGDLS, CDR2 YYNGEE. CDR3 sequence reads: CASSWSAGGAETQYF.

CDR3: CASSPVGGNSYEQYF. V is TRBV11-2 and J is TRBJ2-7; TCRdb lists TRBD1, though no DNA is available to test this call. Per the germline V gene, CDR1 is SGHAT and CDR2 is FQNNGV. There are 15 residues in the CDR3. Supplemented by reference TRBV11-2 and TRBJ2-7, the full variable domain reads EAGVAQSPRYKIIEKRQSVAFWCNPISGHATLYWYQQILGQGPKLLIQFQNNGVVDDSQLPKDRFSAERLKGVDSTLKIQPAKLEDSAVYLCASSPVGGNSYEQYFGPGTRLTVT.

The chain links TRBV27 to TRBJ2-6; TCRdb picks TRBD1, but there is no DNA to check that call. This CDR3 comprises 19 residues. Per the germline V gene, CDR1 is MNHEY and CDR2 is SMNVEV (reference sequence). CDR3 loop: CATKEFSTGPLSGANVLTF. The whole variable domain, remainder taken from reference TRBV27 and TRBJ2-6, is EAQVTQNPRYLITVTGKKLTVTCSQNMNHEYMSWYRQDPGLGLRQIYYSMNVEVTDKGDVPEGYKVSRKEKRNFPLILESPSPNQTSLYFCATKEFSTGPLSGANVLTFGAGSRLTVL.

The chain joins TRBV20-1 to TRBJ2-1; TCRdb's D call of TRBD2 is untestable without DNA. This CDR3 region has 14 residues. Germline CDR1 is DFQATT and CDR2 is SNEGSKA (reference sequence). Here the CDR3 reads CSASTTGGFNEQFF.

This chain connects TRBV12-3 or TRBV12-4 to TRBJ1-3. CDR3 length: 14 residues. The CDR3 here is CASNPVVSGNTIYF.

The gene calls are TRBV13 and TRBJ2-4. CDR3 length: 13 amino acids. Germline loops: CDR1 PRHDT, CDR2 FYEKMQ (reference sequence). This CDR3 is CASSFWKVNIQYF. The whole variable domain, filled in from reference TRBV13 and TRBJ2-4, reads AAGVIQSPRHLIKEKRETATLKCYPIPRHDTVYWYQQGPGQDPQFLISFYEKMQSDKGSIPDRFSAQQFSDYHSELNMSSLELGDSALYFCASSFWKVNIQYFGAGTRLSVL.

This chain uses TRBV20-1 with TRBJ2-2; TCRdb proposes TRBD1, but this gene call is untestable without DNA. The CDR3 contains 14 residues. CDR1 and CDR2 (germline): DFQATT, SNEGSKA (reference sequence). CDR3 amino acids: CSAKRGTLTGELFF.

The V call is TRBV5-1, the J call TRBJ2-3; the D call of TRBD2 rests on TCRdb alone, since no DNA is present to check it. This CDR3 contains 17 residues. In germline, CDR1 is SGHRS, CDR2 YFSETQ. The CDR3 loop is CASSRTSGGSVPDTQYF. Looking up the rest from reference TRBV5-1 and TRBJ2-3 gives the full variable domain: KAGVTQTPRYLIKTRGQQVTLSCSPISGHRSVSWYQQTPGQGLQFLFEYFSETQRNKGNFPGRFSGRQFSNSRSEMNVSTLELGDSALYLCASSRTSGGSVPDTQYFGPGTRLTVL.

The CDR3 loop is CTSTEGLRTDTQYF. V gene TRBV29-1 combines with J gene TRBJ2-3; there is no DNA to check the TCRdb D call of TRBD2. The germline CDR1 and CDR2 sequences are SQVTM and ANQGSEA. The CDR3 has 14 amino acids.

The chain has TRBV20-1 and TRBJ2-3; there is no DNA to check the TCRdb D call of TRBD2. Germline V gives CDR1 DFQATT, CDR2 SNEGSKA (reference sequence). The CDR3 totals 14 residues. The CDR3 is CSFSGRARTDTQYF.

This chain links TRBV5-1 with TRBJ2-3; TCRdb's D call of TRBD2 is untestable without DNA. The CDR3 has 15 amino acids. Germline V gives CDR1 SGHRS, CDR2 YFSETQ. The CDR3 spells CASSQLAGSTDTQYF.

The CDR3 reads CASSSVGGRAWDEQFF. The chain has TRBV5-6 and TRBJ2-1; TCRdb's D gene call, TRBD2, goes unchecked for lack of DNA. CDR3 length equals 16 residues. Germline-derived CDR1 and CDR2 are SGHDT and YYEEEE. The full variable domain, with the rest looked up from reference TRBV5-6 and TRBJ2-1, is DAGVTQSPTHLIKTRGQQVTLRCSPKSGHDTVSWYQQALGQGPQFIFQYYEEEERQRGNFPDRFSGHQFPNYSSELNVNALLLGDSALYLCASSSVGGRAWDEQFFGPGTRLTVL.

The chain joins TRBV20-1 to TRBJ2-3; without DNA, the TCRdb call of TRBD1 cannot be checked. The CDR3 runs to 15 residues. The V gene's germline CDR1 is DFQATT and CDR2 SNEGSKA (reference sequence). This chain's CDR3 is CSANDRSFSTDTQYF.

The chain uses TRBV20-1 and TRBJ2-1; absent DNA, TCRdb's TRBD1 call cannot be checked. The CDR3 loop spans 17 amino acids. The germline CDR1 and CDR2 sequences are DFQATT and SNEGSKA (reference sequence). This CDR3 is CSAGTGQSRGTIFEQFF.

The chain couples TRBV4-2 to TRBJ1-2. Germline V lookup: CDR1 LGHNA, CDR2 YNFKEQ. This CDR3 is built from 13 residues. The CDR3 is CASSQDRRGGYTF.